The present TCR beta chain was sequenced within a study of monozygotic twins with inflammatory bowel disease. Study findings and constraints: Similarity of repertoires did not differ between concordant and discordant twins, possibly from limited power. Healthy co-twins showed greater TCRbeta diversity (inverse Simpson) than IBD patients.

Total RNA, at 3,000 to 4,500 ng, went into every TCR library. Reanalyzing the 5' RACE reads, TCRdb keeps one entry per CDR3 protein, without DNA. The sample has over 120,000 distinct CDR3 sequences. On this clonotype itself: The target antigen is unknown.

Whole-blood RNA isolation (total RNA) proceeded without T cell sorting. The CDR3 loop spans 14 amino acids. Germline V gene data show CDR1 as SGHDN and CDR2 as FVKESK. The chain is built from TRBV14 and TRBJ2-2. The receptor's source is a human donor with ulcerative colitis or Crohn's disease, or a healthy co-twin of an affected twin (not recorded which). Source material: blood. This CDR3 reads CASSLKTNTGELFF.